The rows below give T cell receptor beta chains drawn from one sample of a study of T cell responses to AZD1222 COVID-19 vaccine. Here immunoSEQ multiplex PCR was the method, and the copy in TCRdb shows in-frame clones only, minus some. The sample shows fewer than 150,000 clones, approximately 80% of them seen only once. The sample consisted of peripheral blood, taken on day 0 of AZD1222 vaccination. The receptors here all came from an adult in good health. Both conserved end residues are part of each CDR3. A D gene is named only where the DNA matches it firmly. Clone size is given for some rows only: seen once, a few or many times, or a class if the clone is expanded.

v_call,clone_size,j_call,d_call,cdr3_aa,cdr3_nt
TRBV30,.,TRBJ1-1,.,CAWSVFSGVTEAFF,TGTGCCTGGAGTGTATTTAGCGGTGTGACTGAAGCTTTCTTT
TRBV18,.,TRBJ1-2,.,CASSPNRLPHANYGYTF,TGTGCCAGCTCACCCAACAGGCTACCCCATGCTAACTATGGCTACACCTTC
TRBV7-2,.,TRBJ1-4,.,CASSFAGGRNTEKLFF,TGTGCCAGCAGCTTTGCGGGGGGGCGTAACACTGAAAAACTGTTTTTT
TRBV12-3/TRBV12-4,once,TRBJ1-2,.,CASSLSQAYGYTF,TGTGCCAGCAGTTTGTCACAGGCCTATGGCTACACCTTC
TRBV3-1/TRBV3-2,.,TRBJ1-6,.,CASSQEGPYSPLHF,TGTGCCAGCAGCCAAGAGGGCCCCTATTCACCCCTCCACTTT
TRBV7-9,.,TRBJ2-3,.,CASSSFSSISGPDTQYF,TGTGCCAGCAGTTCATTTAGTTCTATCTCCGGGCCAGATACGCAGTATTTT
TRBV12-3/TRBV12-4,.,TRBJ1-1,.,CASSRRKTEAFF,TGTGCCAGCAGCCGAAGGAAAACTGAAGCTTTCTTT
TRBV28,.,TRBJ1-2,.,CASITGVGYGYTF,TGTGCCAGCATAACGGGGGTGGGCTATGGCTACACCTTC
TRBV9,once,TRBJ2-3,TRBD1,CASSGSRRGLDTQYF,TGTGCCAGCAGCGGCAGCAGAAGGGGGCTGGATACGCAGTATTTT
TRBV5-1,.,TRBJ2-7,.,CASSFEDGRSSYEQYF,TGCGCCAGCAGCTTTGAGGACGGGAGAAGCTCCTACGAGCAGTACTTC
TRBV27,once,TRBJ1-1,TRBD1,CASSRTGVNTEAFF,TGTGCCAGCAGCCGGACAGGGGTGAACACTGAAGCTTTCTTT